Presented here are 2 T cell receptor beta chains from one specimen sequenced in a study of shared clonotypes between healthy human individuals. Profiled with immunoSEQ multiplex PCR; TCRdb holds only in-frame clones, not every one. The table records around 1.4 million clones, about 98.5% of them present only once. The specimen was naive CD4+ T cells sorted from blood. The subset here: CD45RA+ positively selected. The receptors shown here come from a man aged 30-40 years in good health.

V is TRBV12-5 and J is TRBJ2-7, with 7 bases that match TRBD1. The V segment lost 2 bases and the J segment 0 bases; nucleotides outside the gene matches: 4. Germline V gene sequence: CDR1 LGHNT, CDR2 FRNRAP. This CDR3 contains 15 residues. Written as DNA, the CDR3 is TGTGCTAGTGGTTTGATAAGGGACAGCTCCTACGAGCAGTACTTC. Protein product: CASGLIRDSSYEQYF.

This sequence joins TRBV6-5 and TRBJ1-1; tentatively, D is TRBD1 (6 bases). V lost 2 bases and J lost 2, with 9 bases in between. The germline gives CDR1 MNHEY, CDR2 SVGAGI. CDR3 length: 14 residues. CDR3 amino acids: CASSYRGDNTEAFF. CDR3 nucleotide sequence: TGTGCCAGCAGTTACAGGGGGGATAACACTGAAGCTTTCTTT.